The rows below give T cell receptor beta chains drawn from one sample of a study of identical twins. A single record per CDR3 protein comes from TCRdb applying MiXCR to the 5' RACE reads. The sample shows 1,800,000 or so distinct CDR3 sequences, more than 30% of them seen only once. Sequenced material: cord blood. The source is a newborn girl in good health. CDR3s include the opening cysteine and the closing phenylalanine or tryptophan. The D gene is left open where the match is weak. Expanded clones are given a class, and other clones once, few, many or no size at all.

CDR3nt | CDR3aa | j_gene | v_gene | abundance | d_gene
TGTGCTAGTGCCTCCATCACTAGCGGGGGGAACCAAGAGACCCAGTTCTTC | CASASITSGGNQETQFF | TRBJ2-1 | TRBV12-5 | once | TRBD2
TGTGCCAGCACCCACAACTCGGGCAATGAGCAGTTCTTC | CASTHNSGNEQFF | TRBJ2-1 | TRBV3-1 | NA | NA
TGTGCCAGCAGTTTTTACATTCGGCAATCCTACGAGCAGTACTTC | CASSFYIRQSYEQYF | TRBJ2-7 | TRBV6-2/TRBV6-3 | few | NA
TGCAGTGCTAGCCGATGGGGGCATGAGCAGTACTTC | CSASRWGHEQYF | TRBJ2-7 | TRBV20-1 | NA | NA
TGTGCCAGCAGCTTATTCCCTTACGGGACAGGGGGCTACGAGCAGTACTTC | CASSLFPYGTGGYEQYF | TRBJ2-7 | TRBV7-2 | few | TRBD1
TGTGCCAGCAGCACCATCCGGGGGTATGAAGCTTTCTTT | CASSTIRGYEAFF | TRBJ1-1 | TRBV7-2 | NA | NA
TGTGCCAGCAGGGACAGGGTGACCTACAATGAGCAGTTCTTC | CASRDRVTYNEQFF | TRBJ2-1 | TRBV27 | NA | TRBD1
TGTGCCAGCAGCTTGATACCGGGACTAGCGGGGCCTCTCACAGATACGCAGTATTTT | CASSLIPGLAGPLTDTQYF | TRBJ2-3 | TRBV7-2 | NA | TRBD2
TGTGCCAGCAGCCAAGATACAAACACAGATACGCAGTATTTT | CASSQDTNTDTQYF | TRBJ2-3 | TRBV14 | NA | NA
TGCAGTGCTAGGCCTGAGTGGGGGGTGAACACTGAAGCTTTCTTT | CSARPEWGVNTEAFF | TRBJ1-1 | TRBV20-1 | NA | NA
TGCAGTGCTAGAGATGGCCAGCTTAATTCACCCCTCCACTTT | CSARDGQLNSPLHF | TRBJ1-6 | TRBV20-1 | NA | NA
TGTGCCAGCAGCTTAATCCCTAGTCCACGTAGGGGGCGCATCAAAAACATTCAGTACTTC | CASSLIPSPRRGRIKNIQYF | TRBJ2-4 | TRBV11-3 | few | TRBD1
TGCAGTTTGGGGGCGTTGGCTACGCAGTATTTT | CSLGALATQYF | TRBJ2-3 | TRBV20-1 | few | NA
TGCAGTGCTAGTCGCGCGGGGGGGTCGGATACGCAGTATTTT | CSASRAGGSDTQYF | TRBJ2-3 | TRBV20-1 | NA | TRBD2
TGTGCCAGCAGCCAAAGGTCTAGGCCGGATACGCAGTATTTT | CASSQRSRPDTQYF | TRBJ2-3 | TRBV3-1 | NA | NA
TGTGCCAGCAGCTTAGGTGGGCCAGCCTCTAGCACAGATACGCAGTATTTT | CASSLGGPASSTDTQYF | TRBJ2-3 | TRBV7-6 | few | NA
TGTGCCAGCGGCCAAGGGACAGGCTACCACTCCTACGAGCAGTACTTC | CASGQGTGYHSYEQYF | TRBJ2-7 | TRBV16 | NA | TRBD1
TGTGCCAGCAGTCCACTAACAGGGGCCTACGAGCAGTACTTC | CASSPLTGAYEQYF | TRBJ2-7 | TRBV12-3/TRBV12-4 | NA | TRBD1
TGCGCCAGAAGCCCGGGGCCTACCCCCACAGATACGCAGTATTTT | CARSPGPTPTDTQYF | TRBJ2-3 | TRBV5-1 | few | NA
TGTGCCAGCAGCTTAGATCCCTTGATGGCTGAAGCTTTCTTT | CASSLDPLMAEAFF | TRBJ1-1 | TRBV7-9 | NA | NA
TGCAGTGCTAGAGATAAAGGGAGCACAGATACGCAGTATTTT | CSARDKGSTDTQYF | TRBJ2-3 | TRBV20-1 | NA | NA
TGCAGTGCTAGTACACATAGCGGGAGGCCCTACAATGAGCAGTTCTTC | CSASTHSGRPYNEQFF | TRBJ2-1 | TRBV20-1 | NA | TRBD2
TGTGCCAGCAGCCAAGAACCGGATTCCTACGAGCAGTACTTC | CASSQEPDSYEQYF | TRBJ2-7 | TRBV3-1 | few | NA
TGTGCCAGCAGTGGTCTAGGATCCAATGATCAGCCCCAGCATTTT | CASSGLGSNDQPQHF | TRBJ1-5 | TRBV25-1 | once | NA
TGTGCCAGCTCAAACTTCGGGACAGCAAAATATGGCTACACCTTC | CASSNFGTAKYGYTF | TRBJ1-2 | TRBV12-3/TRBV12-4 | few | TRBD1
TGTGCCAGCACCTATGGAGGGCCTCTGAACACTGAAGCTTTCTTT | CASTYGGPLNTEAFF | TRBJ1-1 | TRBV7-2 | few | NA
TGCAGTGCTAGATTCGGACAGGGCGGTCAGCCCCAGCATTTT | CSARFGQGGQPQHF | TRBJ1-5 | TRBV20-1 | few | TRBD1
TGTGCCAGCAGCTCCGGCTCCGCGGAGACCCAGTACTTC | CASSSGSAETQYF | TRBJ2-5 | TRBV3-1 | few | NA
TGTGCCAGCAGTTTACACAGGGCCATCGCCTACGAGCAGTACTTC | CASSLHRAIAYEQYF | TRBJ2-7 | TRBV28 | few | NA
TGTGCCAGCAGCCAAGAGGTGGCCGGGACTAGCGGCCTCATTCGGGGGGAGCTGTTTTTT | CASSQEVAGTSGLIRGELFF | TRBJ2-2 | TRBV4-2 | NA | TRBD2
TGTGCCAGCAGCGCCGGACAGCCTAACTATGGCTACACCTTC | CASSAGQPNYGYTF | TRBJ1-2 | TRBV7-9 | few | NA
TGCAGTGCCACCGGGCGGCTATACACAGATACGCAGTATTTT | CSATGRLYTDTQYF | TRBJ2-3 | TRBV20-1 | NA | NA
TGTGCCAGCAGCAGAGGCCAAGGGTGGCCTAGCCAGCCCCAGCATTTT | CASSRGQGWPSQPQHF | TRBJ1-5 | TRBV5-8 | NA | NA
TGTGCCAGCAGCTTAGGTCTCGCTATGGCCTACGAGCAGTACTTC | CASSLGLAMAYEQYF | TRBJ2-7 | TRBV7-2 | few | NA
TGTGCCAGCAGCGGTGTCGGAGCTGCCTACGAGCAGTACTTC | CASSGVGAAYEQYF | TRBJ2-7 | TRBV5-6 | few | NA
TGCAGTGCTAGAGAACGGGAGAGCACAGATACGCAGTATTTT | CSARERESTDTQYF | TRBJ2-3 | TRBV20-1 | many | NA
TGCAGTGCTAGCCAATCCTTCTACGAGCAGTACTTC | CSASQSFYEQYF | TRBJ2-7 | TRBV20-1 | few | NA
TGTGCCAGCAGTGAATCTGTAGCGAATAGCTACACCTTC | CASSESVANSYTF | TRBJ1-2 | TRBV6-1 | NA | NA
TGTGCCAGCAGTCCCCGGGACGGAAAAGAGACCCAGTACTTC | CASSPRDGKETQYF | TRBJ2-5 | TRBV12-3/TRBV12-4 | few | NA
TGTGCCAGCAAGCCGACAGGCTATAATTCACCCCTCCACTTT | CASKPTGYNSPLHF | TRBJ1-6 | TRBV2 | few | NA
TGTGCCAGCCAGAAACAGGGGGCAGGCTACGAGCAGTACTTC | CASQKQGAGYEQYF | TRBJ2-7 | TRBV25-1 | NA | TRBD1
TGTGCCAGCAGCGCCGATAGACAGGGTTCTGGCTACACCTTC | CASSADRQGSGYTF | TRBJ1-2 | TRBV6-1 | few | TRBD1
TGTGCCAGCAGTGAAGCGCGGAATAATTCACCCCTCCACTTT | CASSEARNNSPLHF | TRBJ1-6 | TRBV2 | NA | NA
TGCAGTGCCACCTTAGACGGTAGGAACACTGAAGCTTTCTTT | CSATLDGRNTEAFF | TRBJ1-1 | TRBV20-1 | few | NA
TGTGCCAGCAGTTCACCTATTGACAGTAGGGATGGCTATGGCTACACCTTC | CASSSPIDSRDGYGYTF | TRBJ1-2 | TRBV12-3/TRBV12-4 | few | NA
TGTGCCAGCAGCGTAGTGAGCGGGACGACCTACAATGAGCAGTTCTTC | CASSVVSGTTYNEQFF | TRBJ2-1 | TRBV9 | NA | TRBD2
TGTGCCAGCAGTGATCCGGGCTCCACTAACTATGGCTACACCTTC | CASSDPGSTNYGYTF | TRBJ1-2 | TRBV6-1 | few | NA
TGTGCCAGCAGCCGTGGGCCTTGGGACGAGCAGTACTTC | CASSRGPWDEQYF | TRBJ2-7 | TRBV6-2/TRBV6-3 | few | NA
TGTGCCAGCAGCGTAGCTACCGGCACAGATACGCAGTATTTT | CASSVATGTDTQYF | TRBJ2-3 | TRBV9 | NA | NA
TGTGCCAGCAGCGAGACTAGCGCGAACACCGGGGAGCTGTTTTTT | CASSETSANTGELFF | TRBJ2-2 | TRBV9 | NA | TRBD2
TGTGCCTGGAGTGACAGGTACTACGAGCAGTACTTC | CAWSDRYYEQYF | TRBJ2-7 | TRBV30 | NA | NA
TGTGCCAGCAGTTTACGTTTAGCGGGAGAGCTCACAGATACGCAGTATTTT | CASSLRLAGELTDTQYF | TRBJ2-3 | TRBV6-2/TRBV6-3 | few | TRBD2